Sequencing of this T cell receptor beta chain was carried out in a study of beta chain features in type 1 diabetes. Study outcomes and limitations: All four CD4+ subsets of Type 1 diabetes patients contained TCRB CDR3s that were moderately but significantly shorter. Researchers could not determine here whether HLA type influences TCRB rearrangement. A potential PCR bias toward shorter templates would be equal in patient and control samples.

All of the isolated RNA was reverse transcribed, so expressed TCRB transcripts were sequenced. The method was immunoSEQ multiplex PCR; TCRdb's version includes in-frame clones alone and lacks a portion of them. Among about 180,000 clones listed, more than 10% were seen once. Germline trimming cut 3 bases from V and 6 bases from J; bases unmatched to any gene: 4. This CDR3 contains 12 residues. CDR1 GTSNPN and CDR2 SVGIG come from the germline V gene (reference sequence). This clone has just a few counts. Its antigen is not known. Populations obtained by sorting all exceeded 95% purity. The sequenced sample was central memory CD4+ T cells from blood. The rearrangement uses TRBV30 and TRBJ2-7; 8 bases are shared with TRBD1. This TCR came from a woman aged 18-29 years in good health. The CDR3, as DNA: TGTGCCTGGAGCAGGACAGGGCTCGAGCAGTACTTC. As protein: CAWSRTGLEQYF.